These 8 T cell receptor beta chains share one sample of origin, sequenced in a study of blood T cell repertoires in COVID-19. The assay was immunoSEQ multiplex PCR, and TCRdb's table has in-frame clones only and misses some. The profile covers about 170,000 clones, with about 85% appearing a single time and around 8.9% taken by the ten largest. The specimen was peripheral blood. These receptors all stem from a woman older than 75 with COVID-19, enrolled during active disease.

The V call is TRBV5-5, the J call TRBJ2-5; weak D call: TRBD2 (7 bases). V was clipped by 0 bases and J by 1 base, with 10 bases between them. Germline lookup yields CDR1 SGHKS and CDR2 YYEKEE (reference sequence). This CDR3 region has 15 residues. CDR3 loop: CASSLGGGPQETQYF. As DNA, the CDR3 is TGTGCCAGCAGCTTGGGGGGGGGCCCCCAAGAGACCCAGTACTTC.

The chain links TRBV11-2 to TRBJ1-2; 9 nucleotides agree with TRBD1. V lost 5 bases to trimming and J lost 8 bases; unmatched junction nucleotides: 6. The CDR3 has 13 amino acids. Germline loops: CDR1 SGHAT, CDR2 FQNNGV. This CDR3 reads CASSKRQGEGYTF. CDR3 nucleotide sequence: TGTGCCAGCAGCAAAAGACAGGGGGAAGGCTACACCTTC.

This sequence joins TRBV5-6 and TRBJ2-5; D gene unclear. V shed 4 bases and J shed 5 bases, with 9 bases lying between them. This CDR3 comprises 12 residues. Germline V gene sequence: CDR1 SGHDT, CDR2 YYEEEE. The CDR3 DNA sequence: TGTGCCAGCAGCGCCACTCCCGAGACCCAGTACTTC. Amino acids: CASSATPETQYF. The variable domain in full, completed from reference TRBV5-6 and TRBJ2-5, reads DAGVTQSPTHLIKTRGQQVTLRCSPKSGHDTVSWYQQALGQGPQFIFQYYEEEERQRGNFPDRFSGHQFPNYSSELNVNALLLGDSALYLCASSATPETQYFGPGTRLLVL.

This CDR3 is CASSFQPRSAGGGEQFF. DNA of the CDR3: TGTGCCAGCAGCTTCCAACCCCGGTCAGCGGGGGGAGGTGAGCAGTTCTTC. The chain is built from TRBV7-6 and TRBJ2-1, with 9 bases aligning to TRBD2. Germline V gene data show CDR1 as SGHVS and CDR2 as FNYEAQ. This CDR3 comprises 17 residues. V lost 3 bases and J lost 9; bases outside the gene matches: 15. Full variable domain (missing parts from reference TRBV7-6 and TRBJ2-1): GAGVSQSPRYKVTKRGQDVALRCDPISGHVSLYWYRQALGQGPEFLTYFNYEAQQDKSGLPNDRFSAERPEGSISTLTIQRTEQRDSAMYRCASSFQPRSAGGGEQFFGPGTRLTVL.

This sequence joins TRBV9 and TRBJ2-1; perhaps TRBD2 as D (5 bases). CDR1 and CDR2 (germline): SGDLS, YYNGEE. Trimming removed 3 bases at V and 8 bases at J, with 15 bases between. CDR3 length: 14 amino acids. CDR3 DNA: TGTGCCAGCAGCGCCGTTGTTCTAGCCGATGAGCAGTTCTTC. Translation: CASSAVVLADEQFF.

The chain has TRBV15 and TRBJ2-5; 8 positions match TRBD2. CDR1 and CDR2 from the germline V gene are LNHNV and YYDKDF (reference sequence). V gave up 5 bases and J gave up 5 bases; unmatched junction bases: 7. The CDR3 spans 14 residues. The CDR3 bases are TGTGCCACCAGCCGGGACGGCGGGGGGGAGACCCAGTACTTC. Residues: CATSRDGGGETQYF. The whole variable domain, filled in from reference TRBV15 and TRBJ2-5, reads DAMVIQNPRYQVTQFGKPVTLSCSQTLNHNVMYWYQQKSSQAPKLLFHYYDKDFNNEADTPDNFQSRRPNTSFCFLDIRSPGLGDTAMYLCATSRDGGGETQYFGPGTRLLVL.

This CDR3 reads CASSRNPGQGSYEQYF. The CDR3 coding sequence is TGCGCCAGCAGCAGAAATCCGGGACAGGGGTCCTACGAGCAGTACTTC. The chain employs TRBV5-1 and TRBJ2-7; 10 bases align to TRBD1. The CDR3 covers 16 residues. V shed 4 bases and J 1 base; nucleotides not matched to a gene: 8. In germline, CDR1 is SGHRS, CDR2 YFSETQ.

This clone appeared once. The chain employs TRBV6-5 and TRBJ1-1, with TRBD1 identical over 8 bases. CDR1 is MNHEY and CDR2 is SVGAGI in the germline V gene. The trim removed 4 bases at V and 4 bases at J, leaving 5 bases unmatched. The CDR3 covers 14 residues. CDR3 bases: TGTGCCAGCAGTTTAAACAGGGGGACCACTGAAGCTTTCTTT. It codes for CASSLNRGTTEAFF.